The clone carrying this T cell receptor (beta chain) turned up a few times. Antigen: not known. Method: immunoSEQ multiplex PCR; TCRdb's copy keeps in-frame clones and lacks some. This sample yields over 65,000 clones, of which roughly four fifths are seen a single time; approximately 0.51% belongs to the top ten. This sample was taken from a study of OX40 agonist ivuxolimab in advanced cancers. Turning to the study itself: Patients enrolled in dose escalation were diagnosed with hepatocellular carcinoma, melanoma, renal cell or head and neck cancer.

The germline gives CDR1 SEHNR, CDR2 FQNEAQ (reference sequence). CDR3 length: 15 amino acids. V shed 5 bases, J shed 9 bases, and the junction held 7 bases outside the gene matches. The study, taken as a whole, reports: In CD8+ T cells, expanded clones were on average more numerous than in CD4+. CD4+ and CD8+ T cells in blood underwent clonal expansion by week 6 at 0.1 to 3.0 mg/kg.

The chain couples TRBV7-9 to TRBJ2-1; 13 nucleotides line up with TRBD2. The input for sequencing was CD4+ or CD8+ T cells sorted from blood, taken in a trial of the OX40 agonist ivuxolimab. The TCR sequence derives from an adult with an advanced solid tumor such as melanoma, head and neck, liver or kidney cancer. In nucleotides, the CDR3 is TGTGCCAGCAGCCCACTAGGACTAGCGGGAGCTGAGCAGTTCTTC. This sequence encodes CASSPLGLAGAEQFF.